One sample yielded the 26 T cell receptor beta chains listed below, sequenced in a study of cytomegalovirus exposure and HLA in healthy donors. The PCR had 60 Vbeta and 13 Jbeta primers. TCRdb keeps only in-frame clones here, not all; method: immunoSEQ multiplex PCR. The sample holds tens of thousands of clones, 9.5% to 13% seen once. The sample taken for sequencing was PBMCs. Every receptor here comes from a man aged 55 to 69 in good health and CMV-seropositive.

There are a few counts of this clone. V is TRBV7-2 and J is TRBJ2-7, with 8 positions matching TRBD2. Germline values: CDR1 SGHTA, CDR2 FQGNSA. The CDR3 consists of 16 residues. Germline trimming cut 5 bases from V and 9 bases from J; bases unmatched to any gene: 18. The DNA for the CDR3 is TGTGCCAGCAGCCCTGGGGGGCTAGCGGGTACTCTGGGGCAGTACTTC. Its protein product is CASSPGGLAGTLGQYF. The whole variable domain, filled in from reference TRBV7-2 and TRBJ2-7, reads GAGVSQSPSNKVTEKGKDVELRCDPISGHTALYWYRQSLGQGLEFLIYFQGNSAPDKSGLPSDRFSAERTGGSVSTLTIQRTQQEDSAVYLCASSPGGLAGTLGQYFGPGTRLTVT.

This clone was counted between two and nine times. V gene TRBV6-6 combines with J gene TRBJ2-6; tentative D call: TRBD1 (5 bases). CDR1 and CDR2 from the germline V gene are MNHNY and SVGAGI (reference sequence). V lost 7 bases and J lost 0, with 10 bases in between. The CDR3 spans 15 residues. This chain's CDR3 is CASKGTGSGANVLTF. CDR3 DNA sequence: TGTGCCAGCAAGGGAACAGGCTCTGGGGCCAACGTCCTGACTTTC.

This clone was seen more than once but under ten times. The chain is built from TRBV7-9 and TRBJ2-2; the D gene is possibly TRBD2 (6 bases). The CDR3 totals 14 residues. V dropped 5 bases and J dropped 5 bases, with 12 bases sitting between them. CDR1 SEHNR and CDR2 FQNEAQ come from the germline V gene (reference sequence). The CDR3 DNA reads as TGTGCCAGCAGCGGCGGGGTGAGAACCGGGGAGCTGTTTTTT. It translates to CASSGGVRTGELFF. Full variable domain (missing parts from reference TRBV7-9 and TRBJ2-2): DTGVSQNPRHKITKRGQNVTFRCDPISEHNRLYWYRQTLGQGPEFLTYFQNEAQLEKSRLLSDRFSAERPKGSFSTLEIQRTEQGDSAMYLCASSGGVRTGELFFGEGSRLTVL.

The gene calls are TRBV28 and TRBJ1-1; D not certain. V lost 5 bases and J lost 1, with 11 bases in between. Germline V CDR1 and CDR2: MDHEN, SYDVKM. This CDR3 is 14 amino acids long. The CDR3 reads CASSPGRENTEAFF. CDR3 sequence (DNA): TGTGCCAGCAGTCCAGGACGGGAGAACACTGAAGCTTTCTTT.

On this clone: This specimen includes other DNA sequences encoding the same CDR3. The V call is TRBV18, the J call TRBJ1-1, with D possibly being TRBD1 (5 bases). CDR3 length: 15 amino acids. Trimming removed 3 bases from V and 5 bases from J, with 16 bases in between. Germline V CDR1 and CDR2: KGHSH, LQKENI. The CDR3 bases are TGTGCCAGCTCACCCCCACCGGTGGGGGGGACTGAAGCTTTCTTT. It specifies CASSPPPVGGTEAFF. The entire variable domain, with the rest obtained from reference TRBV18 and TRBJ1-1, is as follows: NAGVMQNPRHLVRRRGQEARLRCSPMKGHSHVYWYRQLPEEGLKFMVYLQKENIIDESGMPKERFSAEFPKEGPSILRIQQVVRGDSAAYFCASSPPPVGGTEAFFGQGTRLTVV.

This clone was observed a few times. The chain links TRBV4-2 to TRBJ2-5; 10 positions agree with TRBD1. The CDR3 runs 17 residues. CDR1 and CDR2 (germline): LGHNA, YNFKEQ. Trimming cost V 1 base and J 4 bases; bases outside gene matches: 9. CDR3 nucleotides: TGTGCCAGCAGCCAAGTTGGGACGGGACAGGGGTTAGAGACCCAGTACTTC. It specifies CASSQVGTGQGLETQYF.

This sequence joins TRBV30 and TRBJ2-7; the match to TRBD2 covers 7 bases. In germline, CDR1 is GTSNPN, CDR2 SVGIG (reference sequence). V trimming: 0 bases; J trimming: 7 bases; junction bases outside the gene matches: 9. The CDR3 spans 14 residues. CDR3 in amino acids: CAWSVPAGRTEQYF. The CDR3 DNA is TGTGCCTGGAGTGTACCAGCGGGGCGTACGGAGCAGTACTTC.

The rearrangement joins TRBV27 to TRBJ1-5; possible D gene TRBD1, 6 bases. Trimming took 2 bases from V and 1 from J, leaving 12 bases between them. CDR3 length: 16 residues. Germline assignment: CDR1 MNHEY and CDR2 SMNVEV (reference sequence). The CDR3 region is CASSLAGAISNQPQHF. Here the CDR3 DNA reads TGTGCCAGCAGTTTAGCGGGGGCGATCAGCAATCAGCCCCAGCATTTT.

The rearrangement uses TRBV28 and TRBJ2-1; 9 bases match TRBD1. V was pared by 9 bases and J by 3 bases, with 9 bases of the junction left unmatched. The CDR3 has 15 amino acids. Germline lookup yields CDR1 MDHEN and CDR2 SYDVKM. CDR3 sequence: CASRTPGQGYNEQFF. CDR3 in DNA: TGTGCCAGTCGAACACCGGGACAGGGCTACAATGAGCAGTTCTTC.

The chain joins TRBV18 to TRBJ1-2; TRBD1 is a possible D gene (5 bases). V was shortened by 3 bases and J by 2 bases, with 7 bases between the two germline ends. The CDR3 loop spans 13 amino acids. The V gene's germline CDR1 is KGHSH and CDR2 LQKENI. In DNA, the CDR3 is TGTGCCAGCTCACCCGCAGGGAACTATGGCTACACCTTC. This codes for CASSPAGNYGYTF.

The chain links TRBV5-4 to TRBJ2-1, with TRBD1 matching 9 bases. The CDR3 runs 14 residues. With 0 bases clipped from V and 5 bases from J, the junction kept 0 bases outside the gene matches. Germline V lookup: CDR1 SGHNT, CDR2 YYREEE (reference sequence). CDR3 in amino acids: CASSLGDRDNEQFF. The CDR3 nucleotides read TGTGCCAGCAGCTTGGGGGACAGGGACAATGAGCAGTTCTTC.

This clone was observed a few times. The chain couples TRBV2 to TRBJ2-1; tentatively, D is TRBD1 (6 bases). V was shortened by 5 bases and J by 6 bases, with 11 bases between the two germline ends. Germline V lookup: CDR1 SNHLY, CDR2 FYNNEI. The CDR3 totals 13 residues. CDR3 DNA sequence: TGTGCCAGCAGTCTACAGGGAAGCAATGAGCAGTTCTTC. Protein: CASSLQGSNEQFF.

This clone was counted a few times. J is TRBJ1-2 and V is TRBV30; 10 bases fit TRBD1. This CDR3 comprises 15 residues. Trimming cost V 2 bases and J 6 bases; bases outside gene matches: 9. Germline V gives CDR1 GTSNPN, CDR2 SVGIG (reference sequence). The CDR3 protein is CAWSPWTGGSDGYTF. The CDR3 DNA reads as TGTGCCTGGAGTCCGTGGACAGGGGGATCCGATGGCTACACCTTC.

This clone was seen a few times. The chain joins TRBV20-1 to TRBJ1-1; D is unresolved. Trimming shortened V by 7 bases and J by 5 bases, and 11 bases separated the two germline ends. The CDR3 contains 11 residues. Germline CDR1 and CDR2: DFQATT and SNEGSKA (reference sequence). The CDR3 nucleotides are TGCAGTGTCCCCTACAGAACTGAAGCTTTCTTT. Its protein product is CSVPYRTEAFF.

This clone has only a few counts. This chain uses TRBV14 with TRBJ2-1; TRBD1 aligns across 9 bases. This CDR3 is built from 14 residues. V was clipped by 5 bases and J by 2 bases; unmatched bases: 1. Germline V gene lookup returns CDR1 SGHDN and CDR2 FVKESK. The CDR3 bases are TGTGCCAGCAGCTGGGACAGGGCCTACAATGAGCAGTTCTTC. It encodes CASSWDRAYNEQFF.

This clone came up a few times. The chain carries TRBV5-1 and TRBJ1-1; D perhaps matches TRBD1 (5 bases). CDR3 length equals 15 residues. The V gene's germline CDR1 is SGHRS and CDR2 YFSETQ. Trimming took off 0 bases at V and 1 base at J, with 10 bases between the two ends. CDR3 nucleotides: TGCGCCAGCAGCTTGGGATTCACAGGGAACACTGAAGCTTTCTTT. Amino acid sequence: CASSLGFTGNTEAFF.

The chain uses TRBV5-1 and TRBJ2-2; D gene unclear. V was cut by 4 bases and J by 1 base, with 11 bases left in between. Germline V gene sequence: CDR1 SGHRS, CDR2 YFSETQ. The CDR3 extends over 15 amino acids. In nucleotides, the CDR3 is TGCGCCAGCAGCCCCAGGCCCGAGAACACCGGGGAGCTGTTTTTT. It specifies CASSPRPENTGELFF.

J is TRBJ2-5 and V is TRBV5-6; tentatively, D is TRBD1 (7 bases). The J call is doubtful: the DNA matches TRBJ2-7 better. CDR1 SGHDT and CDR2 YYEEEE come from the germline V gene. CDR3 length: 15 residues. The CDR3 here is CASSFWAGGTYEQYF. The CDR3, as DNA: TGTGCCAGCAGCTTTTGGGCAGGGGGGACCTACGAGCAGTACTTC.

The CDR3 loop is CASSVEGEAEKLFF. As DNA, the CDR3 is TGTGCCAGCAGCGTAGAAGGGGAGGCAGAAAAACTGTTTTTT. The chain has TRBV9 and TRBJ1-4; D might be TRBD1 (5 bases). CDR3 size: 14 residues. Germline CDR1 reads SGDLS; CDR2 reads YYNGEE. Trimming took 0 bases from V and 8 from J, leaving 11 bases between them.

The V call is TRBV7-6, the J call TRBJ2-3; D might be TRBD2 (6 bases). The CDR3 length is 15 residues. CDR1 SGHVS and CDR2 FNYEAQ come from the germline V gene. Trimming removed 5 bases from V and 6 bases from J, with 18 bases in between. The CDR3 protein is CASSPTPAGQDTQYF. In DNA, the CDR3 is TGTGCCAGCAGCCCAACCCCGGCGGGGCAGGATACGCAGTATTTT.

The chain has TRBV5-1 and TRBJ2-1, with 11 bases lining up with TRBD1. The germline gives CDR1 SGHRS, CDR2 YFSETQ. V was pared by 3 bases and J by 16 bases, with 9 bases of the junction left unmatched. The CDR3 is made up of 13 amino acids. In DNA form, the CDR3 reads TGCGCCAGCAGCTCGGGGGGACAGGGGGAACAATTCTTC. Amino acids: CASSSGGQGEQFF.

CDR3: CASSPRTEIQYF. Written as DNA, the CDR3 is TGTGCCAGCAGTCCGCGGACAGAAATTCAGTACTTC. V and J are TRBV6-1 and TRBJ2-4; the D gene is possibly TRBD1 (6 bases). CDR1 and CDR2 (germline): MNHNS, SASEGT. Deletions cut 5 bases from V and 10 bases from J, with 12 bases between. CDR3 size: 12 residues.

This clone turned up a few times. CDR3 residues: CASSARTQGGTEAFF. As DNA, the CDR3 is TGTGCCAGTAGTGCGAGAACACAGGGTGGAACTGAAGCTTTCTTT. V is TRBV19 and J is TRBJ1-1, with a weak D call TRBD1 (6 bases). This CDR3 is built from 15 residues. Germline V CDR1 and CDR2: LNHDA, SQIVND (reference sequence). The V and J ends lost 5 bases and 5 bases respectively, with 18 bases between them.

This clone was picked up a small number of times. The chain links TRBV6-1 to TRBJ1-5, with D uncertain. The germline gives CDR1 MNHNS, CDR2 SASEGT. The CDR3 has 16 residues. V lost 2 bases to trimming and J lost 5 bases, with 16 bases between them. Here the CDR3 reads CASSEKMRVKDQPQHF. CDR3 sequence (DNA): TGTGCCAGCAGTGAAAAAATGAGGGTTAAGGATCAGCCCCAGCATTTT.

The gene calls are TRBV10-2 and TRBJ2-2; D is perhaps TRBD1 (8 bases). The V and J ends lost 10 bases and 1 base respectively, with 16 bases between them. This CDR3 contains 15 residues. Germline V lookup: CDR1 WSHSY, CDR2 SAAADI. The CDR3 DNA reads TGCGCCACCCGAGCGGGACAGGTGAACACCGGGGAGCTGTTTTTT. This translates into CATRAGQVNTGELFF.

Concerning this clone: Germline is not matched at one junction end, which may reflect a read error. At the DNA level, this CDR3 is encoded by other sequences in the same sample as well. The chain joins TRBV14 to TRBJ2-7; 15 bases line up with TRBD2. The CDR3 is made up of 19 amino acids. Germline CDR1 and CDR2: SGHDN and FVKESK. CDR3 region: CASRAITGTSGRLTYEQYF. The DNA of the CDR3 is TGTGCTAGCAGGGCTATCACCGGGACTAGCGGGAGGTTGACCTACGAGCAGTACTTC.